The T cell receptor beta chain under discussion was sequenced for a study of chemoradiotherapy in HPV16-positive cancers. Repertoires were generated with immunoSEQ multiplex PCR, while TCRdb's copy carries only in-frame clones and drops some. This sample yields approximately 9,200 clones, of which approximately 72% are seen a single time; less than 50% belongs to the top ten. From germline, CDR1 is SNHLY and CDR2 FYNNEI. This CDR3 has 13 residues. V was clipped by 6 bases and J by 6 bases, with 14 bases between them. The sequencing used tumor tissue, collected from a patient who underwent chemoradiotherapy. The TCR originated in a human donor with HPV-associated anogenital cancer. The rearrangement links TRBV2 to TRBJ1-2, with D possibly being TRBD1 (6 bases). The CDR3 reads CASSRERQDGYTF. CDR3 bases: TGTGCCAGCAGCCGTGAGAGACAGGATGGCTACACCTTC.